This TCR beta chain came from a study of T cell changes during pregnancy in multiple sclerosis. The repertoire was sequenced with immunoSEQ multiplex PCR; TCRdb's copy has only in-frame clones and lacks some. The profile shows just over 65,000 clones, roughly 89% of them singletons. Trimming shortened V by 4 bases and J by 3 bases, and 17 bases separated the two germline ends. In germline, CDR1 is SGHKS, CDR2 YYEKEE (reference sequence). There are 16 residues in the CDR3. This specimen consisted of peripheral blood, obtained in the second trimester of pregnancy. This sequence originates from a female donor with multiple sclerosis, enrolled in a pregnancy study. The J gene is TRBJ1-3, the V gene TRBV5-5; D unclear. The CDR3 sequence: CASSERGLGYGNTIYF. The CDR3, as DNA: TGTGCCAGCAGCGAACGGGGTCTCGGGTATGGAAACACCATATATTTT. The full variable domain, in which reference TRBV5-5 and TRBJ1-3 provide the parts outside the CDR3, is DAGVTQSPTHLIKTRGQQVTLRCSPISGHKSVSWYQQVLGQGPQFIFQYYEKEERGRGNFPDRFSARQFPNYSSELNVNALLLGDSALYLCASSERGLGYGNTIYFGEGSWLTVV.